The 16 T cell receptor beta chains presented below share a single source sample, sequenced in a study of blood T cells in healthy people across ages. Then a second PCR, running about 6 to 12 cycles, was carried out with a sample-barcoded 5' primer and a J-beta primer mix. MiXCR, run by TCRdb on the 5' RACE reads, gives a single entry per CDR3 protein. The sample gives over 1,500,000 distinct CDR3 sequences, around 48% of which show up once; 2% to 2.5% is in the top ten. Sequenced: blood. The receptor set was obtained from a woman aged 40-49 years in good health.

There are many counts of this clonotype. Here the CDR3 DNA reads TGTGCCAGCACCATAACCTGGCAATCCAATGAGCAGTTCTTC. Translating gives CASTITWQSNEQFF. This chain uses TRBV7-2 with TRBJ2-1; D not resolved. The CDR3 loop spans 14 amino acids. Germline-derived CDR1 and CDR2 are SGHTA and FQGNSA. The V gene lost 7 bases and the J gene lost 6 bases, with 16 bases spanning the gap. The entire variable domain, with the rest obtained from reference TRBV7-2 and TRBJ2-1, is as follows: GAGVSQSPSNKVTEKGKDVELRCDPISGHTALYWYRQSLGQGLEFLIYFQGNSAPDKSGLPSDRFSAERTGGSVSTLTIQRTQQEDSAVYLCASTITWQSNEQFFGPGTRLTVL.

This clonotype appeared many times. CDR3 residues: CSVQTSGEETQYF. The CDR3 DNA sequence: TGCAGCGTTCAGACTAGCGGGGAAGAGACCCAGTACTTC. The V call is TRBV29-1, the J call TRBJ2-5; TRBD2 matches 11 bases. With 5 bases clipped from V and 3 bases from J, the junction kept 2 bases outside the gene matches. The CDR3 runs 13 residues. Germline V lookup: CDR1 SQVTM, CDR2 ANQGSEA.

This clonotype has more than one count but fewer than ten. The chain combines TRBV6-2 or TRBV6-3 with TRBJ2-7, with 7 bases aligning to TRBD1. CDR3 length: 14 residues. CDR1 and CDR2 (germline): MNHEY, SVGEGT. Germline trimming cut 6 bases from V and 3 bases from J; bases unmatched to any gene: 8. In DNA form, the CDR3 reads TGTGCCAGCAGATTGAGGACAGGAAACTACGAGCAGTACTTC. Translation gives CASRLRTGNYEQYF.

The V and J genes are TRBV7-9 and TRBJ2-7, with D perhaps TRBD2 (5 bases). V lost 1 base and J 2 bases, leaving 9 bases between the germline ends. This CDR3 region has 14 residues. The germline V gene has CDR1 SEHNR and CDR2 FQNEAQ (reference sequence). For the CDR3, the DNA is TGTGCCAGCAGCTTAGTCCCGACTACCTACGAGCAGTACTTC. Translating gives CASSLVPTTYEQYF. The full variable domain, rest sourced from reference TRBV7-9 and TRBJ2-7, is DTGVSQNPRHKITKRGQNVTFRCDPISEHNRLYWYRQTLGQGPEFLTYFQNEAQLEKSRLLSDRFSAERPKGSFSTLEIQRTEQGDSAMYLCASSLVPTTYEQYFGPGTRLTVT.

This clonotype was seen a handful of times. The rearrangement joins TRBV4-2 to TRBJ2-5; 8 positions match TRBD2. Germline V gene data show CDR1 as LGHNA and CDR2 as YNFKEQ. Germline trimming cut 2 bases from V and 5 bases from J; bases unmatched to any gene: 7. There are 15 residues in the CDR3. The CDR3 is CASSQSGGAAETQYF. CDR3 DNA sequence: TGTGCCAGCAGCCAATCCGGGGGGGCCGCGGAGACCCAGTACTTC.

A few counts support this clonotype. In DNA, the CDR3 is TGTGCCAGCAGTTTGCCCAGCGGGGTACTCTACGAGCAGTACTTC. Its translation is CASSLPSGVLYEQYF. The chain uses TRBV28 and TRBJ2-7; the match to TRBD2 covers 7 bases. The CDR3 is 15 residues long. CDR1 MDHEN and CDR2 SYDVKM come from the germline V gene. Trimming at V came to 3 bases and at J to 3 bases, leaving 8 bases not matched to a gene.

The chain is built from TRBV20-1 and TRBJ2-7, with a possible D match to TRBD2 (5 bases). The germline V gene has CDR1 DFQATT and CDR2 SNEGSKA (reference sequence). V dropped 5 bases and J dropped 7 bases, with 15 bases sitting between them. The CDR3 runs to 12 residues. The CDR3 loop is CSAASTNNEQYF. The CDR3, as DNA: TGCAGTGCTGCCTCGACTAACAATGAGCAGTACTTC.

This chain connects TRBV7-2 to TRBJ2-5, with D perhaps matching TRBD1 (5 bases). This CDR3 comprises 16 residues. The V end was cut by 0 bases, the J end by 5 bases, with 16 bases between. Looked up from germline, CDR1 is SGHTA and CDR2 is FQGNSA. The CDR3 sequence: CASSLAYPRGRETQYF. The DNA of the CDR3 is TGTGCCAGCAGCTTAGCTTATCCTAGGGGAAGGGAGACCCAGTACTTC.

V is TRBV6-2 or TRBV6-3 and J is TRBJ1-6, with a weak D call TRBD1 (6 bases). V was trimmed by 6 bases and J by 6 bases, leaving 12 bases between them. Germline CDR1 MNHEY, CDR2 SVGEGT. This CDR3 comprises 14 residues. The CDR3: CASRDDRSNSPLHF. CDR3 DNA sequence: TGTGCCAGCAGAGACGACAGGTCTAATTCACCCCTCCACTTT.

The V call is TRBV6-6, the J call TRBJ2-5; D is uncertain. Trimming shortened V by 7 bases and J by 13 bases, and 19 bases separated the two germline ends. CDR1 and CDR2 (germline): MNHNY, SVGAGI (reference sequence). This CDR3 is 12 amino acids long. CDR3 residues: CASTPDIFSRYF. CDR3 bases: TGTGCCAGCACCCCGGATATCTTTTCCCGGTACTTC.

The chain carries TRBV6-5 and TRBJ2-7; 7 nucleotides match TRBD1. Germline CDR1 and CDR2: MNHEY and SVGAGI. Germline trimming cut 2 bases from V and 2 bases from J; bases unmatched to any gene: 3. CDR3 length: 14 amino acids. The CDR3 protein is CASSYTTGPYEQYF. In DNA, the CDR3 is TGTGCCAGCAGTTACACGACAGGGCCCTACGAGCAGTACTTC.

The rearrangement joins TRBV24-1 to TRBJ2-1; 11 bases line up with TRBD1. This CDR3 contains 17 residues. The germline CDR1 and CDR2 sequences are KGHDR and SFDVKD. With 2 bases clipped from V and 4 bases from J, the junction kept 6 bases outside the gene matches. CDR3 protein: CATSDSPGQGVYNEQFF. CDR3 nucleotide sequence: TGTGCCACCAGTGATTCCCCGGGACAGGGGGTGTACAATGAGCAGTTCTTC.

The chain links TRBV5-1 to TRBJ1-2, with D maybe TRBD1 (5 bases). The CDR3 has 14 residues. Germline-derived CDR1 and CDR2 are SGHRS and YFSETQ. Deletions cut 2 bases from V and 8 bases from J, with 16 bases between. The CDR3: CASSFESEGLGYTF. CDR3 nucleotide sequence: TGCGCCAGCAGCTTTGAATCAGAGGGGTTGGGCTACACCTTC.

There are a few counts of this clonotype. The gene calls are TRBV28 and TRBJ2-7; 8 bases are shared with TRBD1. This CDR3 is 15 amino acids long. V lost 7 bases, J lost 0 bases, and 8 bases stayed unmatched. Looked up from germline, CDR1 is MDHEN and CDR2 is SYDVKM. This CDR3 reads CASTTYGQGSYEQYF. The CDR3 DNA reads as TGTGCCAGCACCACTTATGGACAGGGCTCCTACGAGCAGTACTTC.

This sequence joins TRBV14 and TRBJ2-1; D remains ambiguous. V gave up 0 bases and J gave up 10 bases, with 10 bases separating them. Germline V CDR1 and CDR2: SGHDN, FVKESK. CDR3 length: 13 amino acids. CDR3 residues: CASSQDLDGEQFF. In DNA form, the CDR3 reads TGTGCCAGCAGCCAAGATCTAGACGGGGAGCAGTTCTTC.

The chain uses TRBV4-1 and TRBJ2-6; a weak D match, TRBD2 (5 bases). The CDR3 spans 20 residues. V lost 0 bases to trimming and J lost 0 bases, with 18 bases between them. CDR1 and CDR2 (germline): MGHRA, YSYEKL. CDR3 residues: CASSQDRGLLGLSGANVLTF. The CDR3 bases are TGCGCCAGCAGCCAAGATAGAGGACTTCTAGGGCTCTCTGGGGCCAACGTCCTGACTTTC.